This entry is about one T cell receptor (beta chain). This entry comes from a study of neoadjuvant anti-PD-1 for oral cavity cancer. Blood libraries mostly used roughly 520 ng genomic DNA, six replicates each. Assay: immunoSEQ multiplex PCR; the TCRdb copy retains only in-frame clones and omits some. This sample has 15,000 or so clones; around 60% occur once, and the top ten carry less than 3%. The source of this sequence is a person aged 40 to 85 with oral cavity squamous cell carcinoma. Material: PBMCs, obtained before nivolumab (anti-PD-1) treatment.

The CDR3 sequence is CASSFFEREQYF. The DNA of the CDR3 is TGCGCCAGCAGCTTCTTTGAGAGGGAGCAGTACTTC. This chain joins TRBV5-1 and TRBJ2-7; D is unresolved. This CDR3 contains 12 residues. The germline V gene has CDR1 SGHRS and CDR2 YFSETQ. With 2 bases removed from V and 7 bases from J, the gap between germline ends came to 10 bases.